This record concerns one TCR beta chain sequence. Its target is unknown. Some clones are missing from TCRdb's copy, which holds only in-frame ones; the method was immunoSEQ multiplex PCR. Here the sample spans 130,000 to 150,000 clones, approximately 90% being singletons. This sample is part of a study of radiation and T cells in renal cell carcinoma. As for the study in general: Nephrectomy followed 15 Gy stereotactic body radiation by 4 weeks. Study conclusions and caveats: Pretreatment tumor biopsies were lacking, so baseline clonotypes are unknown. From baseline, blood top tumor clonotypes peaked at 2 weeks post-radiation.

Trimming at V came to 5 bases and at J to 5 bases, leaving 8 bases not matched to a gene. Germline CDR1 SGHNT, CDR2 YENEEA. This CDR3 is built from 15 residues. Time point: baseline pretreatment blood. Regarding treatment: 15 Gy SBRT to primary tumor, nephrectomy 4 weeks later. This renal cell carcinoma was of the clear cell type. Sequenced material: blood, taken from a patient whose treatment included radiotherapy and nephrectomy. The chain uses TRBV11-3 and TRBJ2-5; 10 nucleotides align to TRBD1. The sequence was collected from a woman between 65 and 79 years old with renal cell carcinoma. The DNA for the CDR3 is TGTGCCAGCAGCACCGGACAGGGGGGTGTTGAGACCCAGTACTTC. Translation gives CASSTGQGGVETQYF.